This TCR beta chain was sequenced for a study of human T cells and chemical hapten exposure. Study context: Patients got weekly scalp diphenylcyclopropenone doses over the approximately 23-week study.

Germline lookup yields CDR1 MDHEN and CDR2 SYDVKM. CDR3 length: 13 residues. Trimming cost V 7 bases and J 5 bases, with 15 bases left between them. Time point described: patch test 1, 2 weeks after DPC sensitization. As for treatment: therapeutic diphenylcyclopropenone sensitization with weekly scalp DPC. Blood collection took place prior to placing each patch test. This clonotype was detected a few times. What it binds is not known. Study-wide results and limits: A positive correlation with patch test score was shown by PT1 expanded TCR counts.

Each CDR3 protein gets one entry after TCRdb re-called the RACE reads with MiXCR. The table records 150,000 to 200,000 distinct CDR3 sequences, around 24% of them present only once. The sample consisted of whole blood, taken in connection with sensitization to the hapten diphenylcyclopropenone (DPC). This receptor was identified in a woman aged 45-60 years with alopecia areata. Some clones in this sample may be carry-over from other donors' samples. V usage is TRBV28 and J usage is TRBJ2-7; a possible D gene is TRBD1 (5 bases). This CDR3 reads CASTDPGKDEQYF. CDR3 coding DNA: TGTGCCAGCACTGACCCAGGGAAGGACGAGCAGTACTTC. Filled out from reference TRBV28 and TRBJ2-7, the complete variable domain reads DVKVTQSSRYLVKRTGEKVFLECVQDMDHENMFWYRQDPGLGLRLIYFSYDVKMKEKGDIPEGYSVSREKKERFSLILESASTNQTSMYLCASTDPGKDEQYFGPGTRLTVT.